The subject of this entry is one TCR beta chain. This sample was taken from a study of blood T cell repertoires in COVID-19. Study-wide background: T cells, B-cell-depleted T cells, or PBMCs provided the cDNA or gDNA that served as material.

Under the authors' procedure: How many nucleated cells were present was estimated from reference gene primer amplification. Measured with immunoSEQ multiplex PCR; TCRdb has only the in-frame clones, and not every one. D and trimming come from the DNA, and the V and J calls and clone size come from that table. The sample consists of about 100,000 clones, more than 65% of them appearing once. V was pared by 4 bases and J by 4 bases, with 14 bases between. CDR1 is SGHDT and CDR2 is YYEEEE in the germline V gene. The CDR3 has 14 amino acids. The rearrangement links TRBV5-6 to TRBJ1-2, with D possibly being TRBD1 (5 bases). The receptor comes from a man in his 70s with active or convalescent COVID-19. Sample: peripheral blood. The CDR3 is CASSPGVSVYGYTF. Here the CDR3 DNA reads TGTGCCAGCAGCCCGGGGGTTTCTGTCTATGGCTACACCTTC.